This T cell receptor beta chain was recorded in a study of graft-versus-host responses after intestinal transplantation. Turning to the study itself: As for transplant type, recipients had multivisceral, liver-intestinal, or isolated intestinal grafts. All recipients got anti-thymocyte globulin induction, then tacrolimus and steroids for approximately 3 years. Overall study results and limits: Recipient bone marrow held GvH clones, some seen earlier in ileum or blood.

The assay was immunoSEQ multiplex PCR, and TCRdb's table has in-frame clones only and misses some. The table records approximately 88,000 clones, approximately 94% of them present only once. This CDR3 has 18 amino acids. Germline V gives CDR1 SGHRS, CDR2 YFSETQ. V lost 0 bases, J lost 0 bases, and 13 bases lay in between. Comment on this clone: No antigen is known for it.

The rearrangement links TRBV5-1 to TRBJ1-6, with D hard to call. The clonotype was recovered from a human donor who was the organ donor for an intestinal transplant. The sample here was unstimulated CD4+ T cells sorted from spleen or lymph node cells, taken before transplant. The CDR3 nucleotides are TGCGCCAGCAGCTTGGATGTCAGCCCCAGCTCCTATAATTCACCCCTCCACTTT. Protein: CASSLDVSPSSYNSPLHF.